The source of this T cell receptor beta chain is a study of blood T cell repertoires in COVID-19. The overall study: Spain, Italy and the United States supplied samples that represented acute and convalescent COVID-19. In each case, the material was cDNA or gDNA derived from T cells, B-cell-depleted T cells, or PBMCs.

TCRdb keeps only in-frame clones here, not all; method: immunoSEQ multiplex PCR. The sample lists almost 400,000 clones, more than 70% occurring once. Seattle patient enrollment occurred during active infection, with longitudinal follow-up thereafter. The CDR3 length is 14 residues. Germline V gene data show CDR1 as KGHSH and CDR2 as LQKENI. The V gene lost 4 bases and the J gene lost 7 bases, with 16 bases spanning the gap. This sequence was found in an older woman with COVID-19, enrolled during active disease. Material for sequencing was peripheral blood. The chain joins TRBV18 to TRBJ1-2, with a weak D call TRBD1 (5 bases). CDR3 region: CASSRTAAQGGYTF. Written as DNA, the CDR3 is TGTGCCAGCTCACGGACCGCCGCCCAGGGTGGCTACACCTTC.